What follows is one T cell receptor (beta chain) and its context. This table comes from immunoSEQ multiplex PCR, and its TCRdb copy is limited to in-frame clones, with some not included. The table includes 60,000 to 75,000 clones, about 93% detected once. The germline gives CDR1 MNHEY, CDR2 SVGAGI. This CDR3 has 15 residues. V was clipped by 2 bases and J by 4 bases, with 11 bases between them. Sequencing was carried out using PBMCs. The J gene is TRBJ1-4, the V gene TRBV6-5; weak D call: TRBD1 (6 bases). The TCR sequence derives from a middle-aged man with rheumatoid arthritis. This CDR3 is CASSYRGAFNEKLFF. The CDR3 DNA reads as TGTGCCAGCAGTTACAGGGGGGCTTTTAATGAAAAACTGTTTTTT.